These 11 T cell receptor beta chains share one sample of origin, sequenced in a study of blood T cell repertoires in COVID-19 (dated by TCRdb to 2018 to 2020). The method behind the library was the immunoSEQ multiplex PCR assay. TCRdb provides this immuneACCESS table in a form limited to in-frame rearrangements. Some clones are lacking; in checked studies, under half of them reflect an unresolved V gene, and why the rest are absent is not known. This sample is represented by hundreds of thousands of clones; less than 90% of them were singletons. The ten largest clones add up to 7.5% to 9.5% of the sample. The specimen was peripheral blood. The receptors shown here come from a woman between 45 and 65 years old with COVID-19, enrolled during active disease.

This rearrangement joins TRBV5-4 to TRBJ1-2; 9 nucleotides line up with TRBD1. V lost 3 bases to trimming and J lost 6 bases; unmatched junction nucleotides: 12. Germline V gene sequence: CDR1 SGHNT, CDR2 YYREEE (reference sequence). The length of the CDR3 is 16 residues. The CDR3 nucleotides are TGTGCCAGCAGCTCGTACAGGGGGCTAAGGGTTGATGGCTACACCTTC. The encoded protein is CASSSYRGLRVDGYTF.

The rearrangement joins TRBV5-5 to TRBJ1-1; the D is unclear. CDR3 size: 17 residues. CDR1 and CDR2 from the germline V gene are SGHKS and YYEKEE (reference sequence). V gave up 4 bases and J gave up 3 bases, with 22 bases separating them. CDR3 residues: CASSGNRGFPWYTEAFF. In DNA, the CDR3 is TGTGCCAGCAGCGGGAACCGCGGGTTCCCCTGGTACACTGAAGCTTTCTTT.

The chain recombines TRBV6-5 with TRBJ2-7; 8 bases are shared with TRBD1. With 7 bases clipped from V and 6 bases from J, the junction kept 5 bases outside the gene matches. The CDR3 has 12 amino acids. Germline assignment: CDR1 MNHEY and CDR2 SVGAGI. DNA for the CDR3: TGTGCCAGCAAACCAGGGGGCTCCGAGCAGTACTTC. Translating gives CASKPGGSEQYF.

The chain joins TRBV19 to TRBJ2-7; TRBD1 matches at 8 bases. Germline trimming cut 3 bases from V and 3 bases from J; bases unmatched to any gene: 7. This CDR3 region has 15 residues. The germline V gene encodes CDR1 LNHDA and CDR2 SQIVND (reference sequence). DNA of the CDR3: TGTGCCAGTAGTATTGGGGACAGGTCCGTCTACGAGCAGTACTTC. Translation gives CASSIGDRSVYEQYF. Looking up the rest from reference TRBV19 and TRBJ2-7 gives the full variable domain: DGGITQSPKYLFRKEGQNVTLSCEQNLNHDAMYWYRQDPGQGLRLIYYSQIVNDFQKGDIAEGYSVSREKKESFPLTVTSAQKNPTAFYLCASSIGDRSVYEQYFGPGTRLTVT.

The CDR3 here is CASSVSGVNEQFF. In DNA form, the CDR3 reads TGTGCCAGCAGCGTTAGCGGGGTAAATGAGCAGTTCTTC. The chain employs TRBV9 and TRBJ2-1; 8 bases are shared with TRBD2. Per the germline V gene, CDR1 is SGDLS and CDR2 is YYNGEE. V gave up 2 bases and J gave up 7 bases; unmatched junction bases: 2. This CDR3 is built from 13 residues. Using reference TRBV9 and TRBJ2-1 for the parts outside the CDR3, the full variable domain is DSGVTQTPKHLITATGQRVTLRCSPRSGDLSVYWYQQSLDQGLQFLIQYYNGEERAKGNILERFSAQQFPDLHSELNLSSLELGDSALYFCASSVSGVNEQFFGPGTRLTVL.

This sequence joins TRBV14 and TRBJ2-5; 8 bases line up with TRBD1. CDR1 is SGHDN, CDR2 FVKESK, per germline. Germline trimming cut 2 bases from V and 2 bases from J; bases unmatched to any gene: 13. CDR3 length: 18 residues. In DNA form, the CDR3 reads TGTGCCAGCAGCCAAACAGGGGGAAAATCAGTTGTGCAAGAGACCCAGTACTTC. It encodes CASSQTGGKSVVQETQYF.

The genes are TRBV7-9 and TRBJ1-1; possibly TRBD1 for D (5 bases). Looked up from germline, CDR1 is SEHNR and CDR2 is FQNEAQ (reference sequence). CDR3 length equals 12 residues. V gave up 5 bases and J gave up 8 bases, with 12 bases separating them. In nucleotides, the CDR3 is TGTGCCAGCAGCCTCGACAGCCCAGAAGCTTTCTTT. Translated: CASSLDSPEAFF.

V usage is TRBV7-2 and J usage is TRBJ1-1; the D is unclear. The CDR3 covers 13 residues. Germline loops: CDR1 SGHTA, CDR2 FQGNSA. The V end lost 5 bases, the J end lost 4 bases, and 11 bases lay between the germline ends. DNA of the CDR3: TGTGCCAGCAGCCTTCAACGGGGCACTGAAGCTTTCTTT. This translates into CASSLQRGTEAFF.

CDR3 protein: CASSPYTGNQPQHF. The CDR3 region has the DNA TGTGCCAGCAGTCCTTACACGGGTAATCAGCCCCAGCATTTT. The chain employs TRBV27 and TRBJ1-5; D call uncertain. Per the germline V gene, CDR1 is MNHEY and CDR2 is SMNVEV (reference sequence). The V and J ends lost 5 bases and 4 bases respectively, with 12 bases between them. The CDR3 totals 14 residues.

V is TRBV9 and J is TRBJ2-6; TRBD2 matches at 11 bases. V lost 3 bases, J lost 1 base, and 3 bases stayed unmatched. Germline CDR1 is SGDLS and CDR2 is YYNGEE. There are 17 residues in the CDR3. CDR3 DNA sequence: TGTGCCAGCAGCGGACGGACTAGCGGGTCTGGGGCCAACGTCCTGACTTTC. It translates to CASSGRTSGSGANVLTF. Supplemented by reference TRBV9 and TRBJ2-6, the full variable domain reads DSGVTQTPKHLITATGQRVTLRCSPRSGDLSVYWYQQSLDQGLQFLIQYYNGEERAKGNILERFSAQQFPDLHSELNLSSLELGDSALYFCASSGRTSGSGANVLTFGAGSRLTVL.

This sequence joins TRBV11-2 and TRBJ2-3; no firm D call. Germline CDR1 reads SGHAT; CDR2 reads FQNNGV. The CDR3 totals 15 residues. V was shortened by 0 bases and J by 0 bases, with 7 bases between the two germline ends. CDR3 protein: CASSLDRSSTDTQYF. The CDR3 nucleotides are TGTGCCAGCAGCTTAGACAGGTCTAGCACAGATACGCAGTATTTT.